A single sample is the source of the 14 T cell receptor beta chains below, sequenced in a study of cytomegalovirus exposure and HLA in healthy donors. Primers: 60 Vbeta forward and 13 Jbeta reverse. TCRdb's copy holds only in-frame clones and misses some; the assay was immunoSEQ multiplex PCR. Found here are about 130,000 clones, 75% to 85% of them singletons; the top ten hold 4%. The sample taken for sequencing was PBMCs. These receptors came from a woman aged 40 to 49 in good health and CMV-seronegative.

The genes are TRBV7-9 and TRBJ1-2; D unresolved. Per the germline V gene, CDR1 is SEHNR and CDR2 is FQNEAQ (reference sequence). This CDR3 has 11 residues. V lost 5 bases, J lost 8 bases, and 9 bases lay in between. The CDR3 region has the DNA TGTGCCAGCAGCGCCTTGGGCGGCTACACCTTC. It translates to CASSALGGYTF.

This sequence joins TRBV9 and TRBJ1-1, with D possibly matching TRBD1 (6 bases). Germline loops: CDR1 SGDLS, CDR2 YYNGEE. Trimming removed 3 bases from V and 4 bases from J, with 13 bases in between. The CDR3 sequence is 14 residues long. This CDR3 is CASSAEGVGTEAFF. The CDR3 coding sequence is TGTGCCAGCAGCGCCGAGGGGGTAGGCACTGAAGCTTTCTTT.

This clone occurred a few times. The CDR3 nucleotides read TGCAGCGTTCCACAGGGGACTGAAGCTTTCTTT. It yields the protein CSVPQGTEAFF. The chain carries TRBV29-1 and TRBJ1-1, with TRBD1 matching over 7 bases. V lost 5 bases to trimming and J lost 5 bases; unmatched junction nucleotides: 2. This CDR3 contains 11 residues. Germline V gene lookup returns CDR1 SQVTM and CDR2 ANQGSEA.

The chain combines TRBV14 with TRBJ1-2; D call uncertain. The germline V gene encodes CDR1 SGHDN and CDR2 FVKESK. The CDR3 is 14 amino acids. The V gene lost 4 bases and the J gene lost 5 bases, with 14 bases spanning the gap. In DNA, the CDR3 is TGTGCCAGCAGCCCTGCGGGCCCACCGTATGGCTACACCTTC. Translating gives CASSPAGPPYGYTF.

The chain has TRBV11-2 and TRBJ1-2, with D hard to call. V lost 0 bases to trimming and J lost 6 bases, with 14 bases between them. The CDR3 has 15 residues. The germline CDR1 and CDR2 sequences are SGHAT and FQNNGV. Here the CDR3 DNA reads TGTGCCAGCAGCTTAGAGTATGGGCAGACGGATGGCTACACCTTC. Translated, it gives CASSLEYGQTDGYTF.

This rearrangement joins TRBV6-1 to TRBJ1-1, with TRBD1 matching over 7 bases. The CDR3 runs 14 residues. The germline CDR1 and CDR2 sequences are MNHNS and SASEGT. The V gene end was trimmed by 4 bases and the J gene end by 0 bases; junction bases not matched to a gene: 2. DNA of the CDR3: TGTGCCAGCAGTGTGACAGGGCTGAACACTGAAGCTTTCTTT. This codes for CASSVTGLNTEAFF.

This CDR3 is CASSLDGGIYNEQFF. The CDR3 nucleotides read TGTGCCAGCAGCCTGGACGGGGGGATCTACAATGAGCAGTTCTTC. This chain joins TRBV11-2 and TRBJ2-1; TRBD2 aligns across 7 bases. Germline V gene lookup returns CDR1 SGHAT and CDR2 FQNNGV. V shed 5 bases and J 3 bases; nucleotides not matched to a gene: 7. This CDR3 region has 15 residues.

V gene TRBV7-8 combines with J gene TRBJ2-7; maybe TRBD1 (6 bases). The V end lost 3 bases, the J end lost 5 bases, and 23 bases lay between the germline ends. Germline CDR1 and CDR2: SGHVS and FQNEAQ. The CDR3 is made up of 17 amino acids. DNA for the CDR3: TGTGCCAGCAGCTTTAGCGAACCAGCCACAGGGTTCCACGAGCAGTACTTC. Its protein is CASSFSEPATGFHEQYF.

V is TRBV4-1 and J is TRBJ2-3, with D tentatively TRBD2 (6 bases). Germline V CDR1 and CDR2: MGHRA, YSYEKL. CDR3 length equals 18 residues. Trimming took off 2 bases at V and 2 bases at J, with 20 bases between the two ends. This CDR3 is CASSQPTSQRASTDTQYF. The CDR3 bases are TGCGCCAGCAGCCAACCTACCTCCCAGCGGGCCTCCACAGATACGCAGTATTTT.

The rearrangement uses TRBV2 and TRBJ2-7; 8 nucleotides line up with TRBD2. Losses at the gene ends were 0 bases for V and 7 bases for J; bases not matched to a gene: 8. From germline, CDR1 is SNHLY and CDR2 FYNNEI. This CDR3 comprises 15 residues. The CDR3 coding sequence is TGTGCCAGCAGTGAAGCGAGGAGCGGGGGAGGGGAGCAGTACTTC. Amino acids: CASSEARSGGGEQYF.

This chain joins TRBV2 and TRBJ2-7, with 13 bases that match TRBD2. The V segment lost 5 bases and the J segment 0 bases; nucleotides outside the gene matches: 1. Per germline, CDR1 SNHLY and CDR2 FYNNEI. CDR3 size: 15 residues. The CDR3 sequence: CASSRTSGGSYEQYF. The DNA of the CDR3 is TGTGCCAGCAGTCGGACTAGCGGGGGCTCCTACGAGCAGTACTTC.

The rearrangement joins TRBV13 to TRBJ1-1, with D uncertain. The germline CDR1 and CDR2 sequences are PRHDT and FYEKMQ (reference sequence). This CDR3 region has 12 residues. With 3 bases removed from V and 5 bases from J, the gap between germline ends came to 7 bases. This CDR3 is CASSFSPTEAFF. The CDR3 DNA follows: TGTGCCAGCAGCTTTAGTCCAACTGAAGCTTTCTTT.

The genes are TRBV4-3 and TRBJ2-1; D gene unclear. Trimming stripped 1 base from V and 9 bases from J, with 7 bases between. This CDR3 is built from 12 residues. In germline, CDR1 is LGHNA, CDR2 YSLEER. This CDR3 reads CASSQGRTEQFF. CDR3 bases: TGCGCCAGCAGCCAAGGGAGAACTGAGCAGTTCTTC.

The gene calls are TRBV10-3 and TRBJ1-4; maybe TRBD1 (5 bases). The germline CDR1 and CDR2 sequences are ENHRY and SYGVKD. The CDR3 has 14 amino acids. Trimming took 7 bases from V and 4 from J, leaving 13 bases between them. CDR3 coding DNA: TGTGCCATCAAGCGGGAGACAGATAATGAAAAACTGTTTTTT. Amino acid sequence: CAIKRETDNEKLFF.